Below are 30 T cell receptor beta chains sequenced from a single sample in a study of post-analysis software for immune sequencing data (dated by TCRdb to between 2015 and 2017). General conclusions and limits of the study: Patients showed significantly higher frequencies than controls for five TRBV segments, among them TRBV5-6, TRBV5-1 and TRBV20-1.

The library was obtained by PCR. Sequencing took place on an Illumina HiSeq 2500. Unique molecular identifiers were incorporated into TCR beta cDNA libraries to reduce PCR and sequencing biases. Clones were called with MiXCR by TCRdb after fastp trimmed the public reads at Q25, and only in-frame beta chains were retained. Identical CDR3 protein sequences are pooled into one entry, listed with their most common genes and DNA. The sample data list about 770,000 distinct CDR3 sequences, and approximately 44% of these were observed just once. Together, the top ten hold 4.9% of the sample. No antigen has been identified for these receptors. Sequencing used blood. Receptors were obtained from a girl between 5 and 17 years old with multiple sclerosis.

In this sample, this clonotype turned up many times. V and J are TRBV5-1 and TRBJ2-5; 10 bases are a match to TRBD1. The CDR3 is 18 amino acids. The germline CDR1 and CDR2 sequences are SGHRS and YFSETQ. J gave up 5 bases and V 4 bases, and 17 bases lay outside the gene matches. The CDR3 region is CASSKGPTGGAGGETQYF. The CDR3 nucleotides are TGCGCCAGCAGCAAAGGCCCGACAGGGGGCGCGGGTGGTGAGACCCAGTACTTC.

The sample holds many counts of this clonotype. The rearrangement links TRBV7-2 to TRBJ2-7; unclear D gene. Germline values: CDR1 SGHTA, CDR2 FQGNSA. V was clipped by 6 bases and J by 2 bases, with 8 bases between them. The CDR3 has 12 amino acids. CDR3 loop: CASSPTPYEQYF. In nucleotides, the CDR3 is TGTGCCAGCAGTCCCACCCCCTACGAGCAGTACTTC.

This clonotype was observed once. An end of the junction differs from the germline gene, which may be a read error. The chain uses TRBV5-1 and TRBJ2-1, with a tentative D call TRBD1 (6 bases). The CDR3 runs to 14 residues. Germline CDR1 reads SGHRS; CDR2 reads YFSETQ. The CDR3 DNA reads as TGCGCCGGCAGCTTGGACAGCTTAAGTGATGAGCAGTTCTTC. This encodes CAGSLDSLSDEQFF. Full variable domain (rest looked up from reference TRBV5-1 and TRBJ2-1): KAGVTQTPRYLIKTRGQQVTLSCSPISGHRSVSWYQQTPGQGLQFLFEYFSETQRNKGNFPGRFSGRQFSNSRSEMNVSTLELGDSALYLCAGSLDSLSDEQFFGPGTRLTVL.

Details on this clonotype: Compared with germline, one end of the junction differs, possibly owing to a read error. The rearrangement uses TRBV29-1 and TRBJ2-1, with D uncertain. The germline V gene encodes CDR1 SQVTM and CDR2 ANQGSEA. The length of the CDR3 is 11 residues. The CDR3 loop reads CNVAQSNEQFF. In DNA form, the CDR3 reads TGCAACGTTGCCCAGAGCAATGAGCAGTTCTTC.

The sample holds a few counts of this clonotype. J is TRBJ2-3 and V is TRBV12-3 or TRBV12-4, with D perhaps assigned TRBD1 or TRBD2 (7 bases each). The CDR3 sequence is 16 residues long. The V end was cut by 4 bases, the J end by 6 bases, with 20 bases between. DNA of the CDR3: TGTGCCAGCAGTTCATCAGACAGGGAGGGTCTGGATACGCAGTATTTT. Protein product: CASSSSDREGLDTQYF.

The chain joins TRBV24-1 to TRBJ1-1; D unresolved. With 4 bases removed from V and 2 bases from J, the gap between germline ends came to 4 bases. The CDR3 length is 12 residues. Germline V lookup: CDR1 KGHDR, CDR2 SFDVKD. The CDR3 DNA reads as TGTGCCACCAGTGAACCTAACACTGAAGCTTTCTTT. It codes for CATSEPNTEAFF.

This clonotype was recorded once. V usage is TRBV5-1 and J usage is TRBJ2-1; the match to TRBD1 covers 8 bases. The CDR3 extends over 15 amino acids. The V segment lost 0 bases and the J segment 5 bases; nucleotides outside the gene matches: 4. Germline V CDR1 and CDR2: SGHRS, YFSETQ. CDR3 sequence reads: CASSLARGPHNEQFF. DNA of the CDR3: TGCGCCAGCAGCTTGGCCAGGGGGCCCCACAATGAGCAGTTCTTC.

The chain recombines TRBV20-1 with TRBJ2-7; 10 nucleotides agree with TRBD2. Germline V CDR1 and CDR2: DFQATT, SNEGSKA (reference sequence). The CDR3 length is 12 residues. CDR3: CSVKREGHEQYF. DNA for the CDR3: TGCAGCGTTAAGCGGGAGGGCCACGAGCAGTACTTC.

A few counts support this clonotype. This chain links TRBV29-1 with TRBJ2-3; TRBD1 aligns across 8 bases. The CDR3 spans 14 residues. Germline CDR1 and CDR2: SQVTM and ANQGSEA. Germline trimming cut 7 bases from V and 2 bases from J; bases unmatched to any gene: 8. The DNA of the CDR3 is TGCAGCGCATCCGGGACAGGATTCACAGATACGCAGTATTTT. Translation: CSASGTGFTDTQYF.

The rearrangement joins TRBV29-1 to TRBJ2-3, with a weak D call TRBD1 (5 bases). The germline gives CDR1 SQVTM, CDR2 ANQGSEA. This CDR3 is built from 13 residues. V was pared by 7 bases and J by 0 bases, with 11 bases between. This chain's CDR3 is CSGGAGSTDTQYF. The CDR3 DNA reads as TGCAGCGGGGGCGCTGGTAGCACAGATACGCAGTATTTT.

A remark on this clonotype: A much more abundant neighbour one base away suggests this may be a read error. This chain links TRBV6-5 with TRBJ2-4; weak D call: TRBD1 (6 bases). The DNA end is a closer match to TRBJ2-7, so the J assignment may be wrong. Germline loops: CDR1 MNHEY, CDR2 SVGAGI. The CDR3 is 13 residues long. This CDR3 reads CATRGRGPYEQYF. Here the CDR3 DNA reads TGTGCCACCAGGGGCAGGGGCCCCTACGAGCAGTACTTC.

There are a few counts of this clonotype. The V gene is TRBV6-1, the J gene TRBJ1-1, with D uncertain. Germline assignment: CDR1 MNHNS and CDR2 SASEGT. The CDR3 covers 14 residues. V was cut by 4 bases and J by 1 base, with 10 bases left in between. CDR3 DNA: TGTGCCAGCAGTGCGACTCGTTGGAACACTGAAGCTTTCTTT. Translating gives CASSATRWNTEAFF.

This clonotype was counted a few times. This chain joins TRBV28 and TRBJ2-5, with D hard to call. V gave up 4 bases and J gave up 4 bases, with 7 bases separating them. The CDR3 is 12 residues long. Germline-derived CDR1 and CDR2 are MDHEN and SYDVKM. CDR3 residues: CASSSPGETQYF. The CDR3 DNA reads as TGTGCCAGCAGTTCCCCGGGAGAGACCCAGTACTTC.

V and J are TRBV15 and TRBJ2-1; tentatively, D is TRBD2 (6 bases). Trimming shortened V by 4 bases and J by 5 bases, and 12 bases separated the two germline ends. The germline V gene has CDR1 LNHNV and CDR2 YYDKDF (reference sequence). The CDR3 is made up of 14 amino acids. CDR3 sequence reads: CATSIQEGHNEQFF. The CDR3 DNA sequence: TGTGCCACCAGCATTCAGGAGGGGCACAATGAGCAGTTCTTC.

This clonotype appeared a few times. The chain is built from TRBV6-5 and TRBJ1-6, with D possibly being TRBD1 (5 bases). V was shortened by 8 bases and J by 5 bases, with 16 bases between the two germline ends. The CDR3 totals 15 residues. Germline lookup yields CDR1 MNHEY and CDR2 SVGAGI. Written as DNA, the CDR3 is TGTGCCAGCCGAAGGGGTTCGGGAAATAATTCACCCCTCCACTTT. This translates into CASRRGSGNNSPLHF.

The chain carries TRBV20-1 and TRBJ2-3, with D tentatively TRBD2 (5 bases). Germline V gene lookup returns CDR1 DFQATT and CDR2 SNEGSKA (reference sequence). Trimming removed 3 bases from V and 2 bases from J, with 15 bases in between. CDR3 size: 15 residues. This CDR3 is CSARAASSYTDTQYF. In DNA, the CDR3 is TGCAGTGCTAGGGCGGCTAGCAGCTACACAGATACGCAGTATTTT.

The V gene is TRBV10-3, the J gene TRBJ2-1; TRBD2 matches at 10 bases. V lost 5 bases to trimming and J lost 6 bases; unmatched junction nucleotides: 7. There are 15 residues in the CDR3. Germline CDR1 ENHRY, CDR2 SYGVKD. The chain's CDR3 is CAISLAGEEANEQFF. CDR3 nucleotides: TGTGCCATCAGTCTAGCGGGAGAAGAGGCCAATGAGCAGTTCTTC.

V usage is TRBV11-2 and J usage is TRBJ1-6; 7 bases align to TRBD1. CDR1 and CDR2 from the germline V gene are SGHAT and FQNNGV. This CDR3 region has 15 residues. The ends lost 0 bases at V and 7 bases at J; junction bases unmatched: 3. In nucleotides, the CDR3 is TGTGCCAGCAGCTTAGAGGCAGGGGGGAATTCACCCCTCCACTTT. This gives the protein CASSLEAGGNSPLHF.

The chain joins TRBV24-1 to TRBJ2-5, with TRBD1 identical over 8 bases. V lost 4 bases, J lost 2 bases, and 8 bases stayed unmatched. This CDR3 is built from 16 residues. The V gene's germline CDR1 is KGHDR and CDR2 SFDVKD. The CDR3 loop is CATSDPRQGRQETQYF. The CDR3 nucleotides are TGTGCCACCAGTGACCCTAGACAGGGGAGGCAAGAGACCCAGTACTTC.

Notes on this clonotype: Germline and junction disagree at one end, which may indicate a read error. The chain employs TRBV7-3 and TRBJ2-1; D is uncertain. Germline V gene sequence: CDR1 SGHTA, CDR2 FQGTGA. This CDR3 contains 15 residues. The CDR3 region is CASSLVGGPYNEQVF. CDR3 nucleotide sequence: TGTGCCAGCAGCTTAGTCGGCGGCCCGTACAATGAGCAGGTCTTC.

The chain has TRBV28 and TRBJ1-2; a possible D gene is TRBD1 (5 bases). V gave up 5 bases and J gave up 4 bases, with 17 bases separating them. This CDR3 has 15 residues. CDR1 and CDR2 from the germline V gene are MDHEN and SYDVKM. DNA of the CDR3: TGTGCCAGCAGTCCCCCAACAGGAGGCCCCTATGGCTACACCTTC. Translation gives CASSPPTGGPYGYTF.

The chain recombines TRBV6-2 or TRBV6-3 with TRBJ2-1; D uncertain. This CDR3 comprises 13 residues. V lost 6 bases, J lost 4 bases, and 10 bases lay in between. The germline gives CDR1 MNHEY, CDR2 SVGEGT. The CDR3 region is CASSPPAYNEQFF. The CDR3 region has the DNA TGTGCCAGCAGCCCCCCAGCGTACAATGAGCAGTTCTTC.

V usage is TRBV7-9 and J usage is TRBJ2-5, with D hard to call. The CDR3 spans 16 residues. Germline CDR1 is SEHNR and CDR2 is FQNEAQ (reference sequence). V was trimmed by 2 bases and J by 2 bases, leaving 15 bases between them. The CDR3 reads CASSLSPVATQETQYF. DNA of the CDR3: TGTGCCAGCAGCTTATCGCCGGTGGCAACACAAGAGACCCAGTACTTC.

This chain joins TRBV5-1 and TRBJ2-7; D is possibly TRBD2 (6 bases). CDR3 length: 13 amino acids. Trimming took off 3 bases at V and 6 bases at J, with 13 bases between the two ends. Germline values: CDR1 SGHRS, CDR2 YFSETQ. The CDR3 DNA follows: TGCGCCAGCAGCTCCGCTCTACTAGCCGAGCAGTACTTC. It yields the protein CASSSALLAEQYF. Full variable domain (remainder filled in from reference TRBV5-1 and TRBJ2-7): KAGVTQTPRYLIKTRGQQVTLSCSPISGHRSVSWYQQTPGQGLQFLFEYFSETQRNKGNFPGRFSGRQFSNSRSEMNVSTLELGDSALYLCASSSALLAEQYFGPGTRLTVT.

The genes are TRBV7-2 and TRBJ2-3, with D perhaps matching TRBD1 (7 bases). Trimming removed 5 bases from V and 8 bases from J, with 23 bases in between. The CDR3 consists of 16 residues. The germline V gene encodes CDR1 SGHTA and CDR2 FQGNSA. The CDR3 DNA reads TGTGCCAGCAGCACTGGTGGAGGGGGCAAGATGGGTACGCAGTATTTT. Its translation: CASSTGGGGKMGTQYF. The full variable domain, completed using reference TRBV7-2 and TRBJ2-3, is GAGVSQSPSNKVTEKGKDVELRCDPISGHTALYWYRQSLGQGLEFLIYFQGNSAPDKSGLPSDRFSAERTGGSVSTLTIQRTQQEDSAVYLCASSTGGGGKMGTQYFGPGTRLTVL.

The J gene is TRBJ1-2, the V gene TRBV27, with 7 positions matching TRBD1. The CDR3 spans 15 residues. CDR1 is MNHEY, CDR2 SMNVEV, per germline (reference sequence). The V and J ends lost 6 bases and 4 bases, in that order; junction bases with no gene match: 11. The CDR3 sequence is CASRVHGTAGYGYTF. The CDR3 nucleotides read TGTGCCAGCAGGGTACACGGGACAGCCGGCTATGGCTACACCTTC.

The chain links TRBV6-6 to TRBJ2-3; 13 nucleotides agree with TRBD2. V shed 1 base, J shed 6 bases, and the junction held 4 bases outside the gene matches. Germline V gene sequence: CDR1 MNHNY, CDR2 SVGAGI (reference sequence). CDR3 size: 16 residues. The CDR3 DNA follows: TGTGCCAGCAGTTACTTACTAGCGGGGGGGCGGGATACGCAGTATTTT. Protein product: CASSYLLAGGRDTQYF.

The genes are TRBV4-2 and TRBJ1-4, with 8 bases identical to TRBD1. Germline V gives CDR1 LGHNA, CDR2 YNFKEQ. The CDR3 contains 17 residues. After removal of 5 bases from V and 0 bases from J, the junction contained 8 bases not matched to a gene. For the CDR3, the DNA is TGTGCCAGCAGCGGACAGGGTAGGGGTGCAACTAATGAAAAACTGTTTTTT. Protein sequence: CASSGQGRGATNEKLFF.

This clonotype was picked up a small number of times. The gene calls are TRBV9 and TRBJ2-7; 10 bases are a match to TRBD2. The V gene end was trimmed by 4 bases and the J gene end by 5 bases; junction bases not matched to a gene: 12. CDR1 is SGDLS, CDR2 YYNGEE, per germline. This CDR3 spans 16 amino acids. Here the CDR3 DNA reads TGTGCCAGCAGCATAAGGACTAGCGGTATTTGTGACGAGCAGTACTTC. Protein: CASSIRTSGICDEQYF.

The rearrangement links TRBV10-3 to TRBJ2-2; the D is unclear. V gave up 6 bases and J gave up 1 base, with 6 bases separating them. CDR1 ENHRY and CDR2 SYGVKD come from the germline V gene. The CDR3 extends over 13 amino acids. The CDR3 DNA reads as TGTGCCATCAGCAAAGAGAACACCGGGGAGCTGTTTTTT. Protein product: CAISKENTGELFF.